This T cell receptor beta chain was obtained from a study of T-cell memory formation after mild COVID-19. Study details: Among the donors, TCR clusters were largely specific to each donor.

The CDR3 spans 14 residues. Germline CDR1 is LNHNV and CDR2 is YYDKDF (reference sequence). Trimming pared 0 bases from V and 4 bases from J, leaving 7 bases between. MiXCR was run by TCRdb on the 5' RACE reads, yielding one entry per CDR3 protein. The sample yields a few hundred thousand distinct CDR3 sequences, 20% to 25% seen once. The sequence was collected from a man aged 18 to 30 who had mild COVID-19 (a few samples of this study predate the infection). Cell type and time point are not known. V gene TRBV15 combines with J gene TRBJ2-1; D is ambiguous. Sequenced material: PBMCs or a T cell subset sorted from them (not recorded which). This chain's CDR3 is CATSRDLAYNEQFF. The CDR3 region has the DNA TGTGCCACCAGCAGAGATCTGGCGTACAATGAGCAGTTCTTC.